This TCR beta chain was recorded in a study of blood T cell repertoires in COVID-19. The wider study: COVID-19 samples collected from the United States, Italy and Spain covered acute and convalescent phases. Nucleic acid was either cDNA or gDNA, and it came from T cells, B-cell-depleted T cells, or PBMCs.

Authors' data handling: Reference gene primer amplification gave estimated nucleated cell counts. TCRdb keeps only in-frame clones here, not all; method: immunoSEQ multiplex PCR. V and J calls and clone size are those listed in that table; D and trimming were worked out from the DNA. The sample has fewer than 200,000 clones, 88% seen once; the top ten hold roughly 25%. This sequence originates from a man aged 55 to 70 with acute or convalescent COVID-19. The material sequenced was peripheral blood.

The CDR3 here is CAIRDRGNQPQHF. The CDR3 DNA sequence: TGTGCCATCAGGGACAGGGGAAATCAGCCCCAGCATTTT. The rearrangement links TRBV10-3 to TRBJ1-5; 9 bases match TRBD1. The CDR3 covers 13 residues. V lost 6 bases, J lost 4 bases, and 1 base stayed unmatched. The germline V gene has CDR1 ENHRY and CDR2 SYGVKD.